Sequencing of this TCR beta chain was carried out in a study of shared clonotypes between healthy human individuals (dated by TCRdb to 2020 to 2021). About the full investigation: The cohort comprised two women and a few men aged 18 to 49 years. For each donor, CD4 naive and CD4 memory were each run on three plates, CD8 naive on two plates, and CD8 memory on one plate. The study deeply sequenced blood TCR repertoires of about 5 healthy adults to estimate repertoire size and the extent of clonotype sharing between individuals. Different laboratories and diverse techniques were used to prepare libraries and sequence TCR repertoires, to increase sequencing depth and limit assay-specific biases. Each donor's leukapheresis produced roughly between roughly 0.94 and 9.5 billion PBMCs. Findings and caveats that apply to the study as a whole: Sampling was limited to blood, and TCR repertoires in tissue likely differ from TCR repertoires in blood. Pairwise subsampling indicated that sequencing depth was expected to affect the degree of clonotype sharing among donors. The genetic and exposure-history diversity represented was limited by the small number of donors. Sharing across several donors was observed for about 4.8% of naive CD4, 3.5% of naive CD8, 2% to 2.5% of memory CD4, and roughly 0.4% of memory CD8 clonotypes. Estimated clonotype richness was generally larger for naive than for memory subsets. Compared with non-shared clonotypes, the clonotypes found in all four sorted-subset donors had higher generation probabilities. Even with the large sequencing depth, rarefaction of the sorted-subset datasets indicated that sequencing was incomplete.

Spanning cysteine to phenylalanine, the CDR3 consists of 16 amino acids. Only the CDR3 DNA is retained, 48 bases long and in frame from the first base. Looking up the germline V gene yields CDR1 MNHNS and CDR2 SASEGT. V gives up 2 bases and J gives up 1 base, and the segment between their germline ends measures 14 bases. The donors were healthy, HIV-negative adults who had no recently reported acute infections or vaccinations. Every donor was a Caucasian adult residing in Nashville, Tennessee, USA. CD4+ T cells were enriched through magnetic negative selection, after which naive cells were positively selected on CD45RA and the remaining negative fraction served as the memory subset. Blood was collected by leukapheresis, and PBMCs were isolated by Ficoll-Histopaque density gradient centrifugation and then cryopreserved in liquid nitrogen vapor phase. Purity and quantity of every magnetically sorted T cell population were checked by analytical flow cytometry. From each sorted fraction, genomic DNA was isolated and quantified by UV absorbance on a Nanodrop 2000c.

A note on this clone: Its antigen target is currently unknown. No clone much larger than this one lies a single base away; base qualities are absent.

TCR CDR3 regions were amplified from genomic DNA by multiplex PCR using the deep immunoSEQ assay. Genomic DNA extracted from each cell subset was distributed evenly over all wells of several immunoSEQ 96-well plates, and each plate served as one replicate. For sorted subsets, about 200 ng genomic DNA, equal to tens of thousands of T cell genomes, was loaded into each replicate PCR. Purified libraries were measured with a Qubit 3.0 fluorometer, size-checked on a Bioanalyzer 2100, and measured again with the KAPA Library Quantification kit. A separate single-read 150-cycle Illumina NextSeq 550 flow cell was used to sequence each immunoSEQ 96-well plate. The study's own analysis went as follows. Because only junctional sequences without quality scores were contained in the immunoSEQ output, filtering matching that applied to full-length reads could not be performed. To assign V/J genes and CDR3, sequences were annotated using PyIR, a Python wrapper for IgBLAST v1.9, with IMGT germline references. Any read was removed if the V/J assignment was weak (E-value above 1e-6), the CDR3 was missing, or the read contained stop codons, out-of-frame junctions, or ambiguous translated residues. V3J clonotypes were defined by identical inferred V gene, J gene, and CDR3 amino acid sequence. Percentage overlap between repertoires was computed as shared unique clonotypes divided by the size of the smaller repertoire. Repertoire richness was assessed with RTK rarefaction, the Chao1 estimator, and Recon v2.1 estimates of unobserved clonotypes. Generation probabilities for all TCRbeta clonotypes obtained by the gDNA method from a handful of donors were computed using OLGA. As stored in TCRdb, this immuneACCESS dataset retains in-frame rearrangements with V and J assigned. A fraction of the clones does not appear; measured against another copy, unresolved V genes explain less than half of the discrepancy, and the remainder lacks a known reason. V and J calls and clone size are given by that table; D and trimming were obtained from the DNA. The sample records 2 million to 2.5 million clones, 95% of which are singletons. More than 0.1% of the sample is taken by the ten largest.

This receptor was obtained from a man younger than 35 in good health. The sequenced material came from naive CD4+ T cells sorted from blood. The cell subset or site label, as the study defines it: CD45RA+ positively selected. Recombination linked TRBV6-1 to TRBJ1-1; the D segment cannot be called with confidence. CDR3 loop: CASSERSPSTNTEAFF. The nucleotide sequence reads TGTGCCAGCAGTGAACGATCGCCGAGTACGAACACTGAAGCTTTCTTT.